The 18 T cell receptor beta chains below all came from one sample that was sequenced in a study of T cells in Graves' hyperthyroidism and ophthalmopathy. TCR beta CDR3 sequences were amplified from RNA transcripts. An initial round of RT-PCR targeting the TCR CDR3 relied on the HTBI primer set. TCRdb ran MiXCR on the multiplex PCR reads and lists one entry per CDR3 protein. The sample holds roughly 420,000 distinct CDR3 sequences, approximately 14% seen once. Sequenced sample: blood. The receptors were gathered from a woman younger than 30 with Graves' hyperthyroidism.

The gene calls are TRBV19 and TRBJ2-1; possibly TRBD2 for D (6 bases). Trimming pared 4 bases from V and 0 bases from J, leaving 13 bases between. CDR1 and CDR2 from the germline V gene are LNHDA and SQIVND (reference sequence). This CDR3 has 16 residues. CDR3: CASSSWLASSYNEQFF. The CDR3 region has the DNA TGTGCCAGTAGTAGCTGGCTAGCGAGCTCCTACAATGAGCAGTTCTTC.

The chain couples TRBV29-1 to TRBJ2-1; D remains unclear. The CDR3 has 11 residues. The germline gives CDR1 SQVTM, CDR2 ANQGSEA. V was clipped by 4 bases and J by 4 bases, with 5 bases between them. The DNA of the CDR3 is TGCAGCGTTGTGAGATACAATGAGCAGTTCTTC. Its protein is CSVVRYNEQFF.

The chain is built from TRBV4-1 and TRBJ1-6, with D possibly being TRBD1 (5 bases). The V gene lost 0 bases and the J gene lost 14 bases, with 17 bases spanning the gap. Germline CDR1 is MGHRA and CDR2 is YSYEKL. The CDR3 runs to 15 residues. The CDR3 DNA follows: TGCGCCAGCAGCCAAGATGGGCGGGGCCAAGCGGCCCTCCACTTT. Translated, it gives CASSQDGRGQAALHF.

This sequence joins TRBV7-3 and TRBJ2-1; 11 bases line up with TRBD2. After removal of 1 base from V and 7 bases from J, the junction contained 9 bases not matched to a gene. The germline V gene encodes CDR1 SGHTA and CDR2 FQGTGA. The CDR3 is made up of 17 amino acids. This CDR3 is CASSLSPASGRQNEQFF. As DNA, the CDR3 is TGTGCCAGCAGCTTAAGTCCGGCTAGCGGGAGGCAGAATGAGCAGTTCTTC. The whole variable domain, remainder taken from reference TRBV7-3 and TRBJ2-1, is GAGVSQTPSNKVTEKGKYVELRCDPISGHTALYWYRQSLGQGPEFLIYFQGTGAADDSGLPNDRFFAVRPEGSVSTLKIQRTERGDSAVYLCASSLSPASGRQNEQFFGPGTRLTVL.

This clonotype was detected many times. The rearrangement joins TRBV18 to TRBJ1-1; weak D call: TRBD1 (5 bases). Germline CDR1 KGHSH, CDR2 LQKENI. The ends were cut back, 3 bases at V and 1 base at J, with 12 bases in the middle. This CDR3 comprises 15 residues. Here the CDR3 reads CASSPAGRGNTEAFF. The CDR3 DNA reads TGTGCCAGCTCACCGGCAGGGCGAGGGAACACTGAAGCTTTCTTT.

On this clonotype itself: This may arise from a read error, as a much more abundant clone is one base away. The gene calls are TRBV28 and TRBJ2-1; tentative D call: TRBD2 (5 bases). This CDR3 contains 14 residues. Trimming removed 7 bases from V and 3 bases from J, with 13 bases in between. CDR1 is MDHEN, CDR2 SYDVKM, per germline. DNA of the CDR3: TGTGCCAGCAAACGCCAAGGGAGCTACAATGAGCAGTTCTTC. Its protein is CASKRQGSYNEQFF.

This clonotype has at least ten counts. The chain links TRBV7-9 to TRBJ1-4; 8 bases are shared with TRBD1. V was pared by 5 bases and J by 4 bases, with 9 bases of the junction left unmatched. CDR3 length equals 16 residues. CDR1 and CDR2 (germline): SEHNR, FQNEAQ (reference sequence). The CDR3 DNA follows: TGTGCCAGCAGCGAAACGGGGACAGGCGTTAATGAAAAACTGTTTTTT. It translates to CASSETGTGVNEKLFF.

At least ten counts were recorded for this clonotype. J is TRBJ1-6 and V is TRBV12-3 or TRBV12-4; TRBD1 matches at 7 bases. The V gene end was trimmed by 4 bases and the J gene end by 3 bases; junction bases not matched to a gene: 3. The CDR3 is 15 amino acids. CDR3 loop: CASSSNRGYNSPLHF. Written as DNA, the CDR3 is TGTGCCAGCAGTTCTAACAGGGGCTATAATTCACCCCTCCACTTT.

This clonotype appeared many times. The V gene is TRBV11-2, the J gene TRBJ2-3, with 11 bases fitting TRBD2. The CDR3 contains 16 residues. Germline V gives CDR1 SGHAT, CDR2 FQNNGV. Trimming removed 5 bases from V and 7 bases from J; junction bases left unmatched: 11. CDR3: CASSPLSGRALHTQYF. The CDR3 DNA follows: TGTGCCAGCAGCCCCCTTAGCGGGAGGGCCCTCCATACGCAGTATTTT.

This chain connects TRBV4-2 to TRBJ1-2, with TRBD1 matching over 8 bases. CDR1 and CDR2 (germline): LGHNA, YNFKEQ. The V gene end was trimmed by 4 bases and the J gene end by 3 bases; junction bases not matched to a gene: 7. The CDR3 is 15 residues long. This CDR3 is CASSPTGGHYYGYTF. DNA of the CDR3: TGTGCCAGCAGCCCTACAGGGGGGCATTACTATGGCTACACCTTC.

The V call is TRBV5-6, the J call TRBJ1-4; no clear D gene. The CDR3 sequence is 16 residues long. CDR1 is SGHDT and CDR2 is YYEEEE in the germline V gene. V lost 1 base to trimming and J lost 0 bases, with 10 bases between them. The CDR3 is CASSLRRDPTNEKLFF. The DNA of the CDR3 is TGTGCCAGCAGCTTGAGGCGCGACCCAACTAATGAAAAACTGTTTTTT. Full variable domain (missing parts from reference TRBV5-6 and TRBJ1-4): DAGVTQSPTHLIKTRGQQVTLRCSPKSGHDTVSWYQQALGQGPQFIFQYYEEEERQRGNFPDRFSGHQFPNYSSELNVNALLLGDSALYLCASSLRRDPTNEKLFFGSGTQLSVL.

In the case of this clonotype: This may come from a read error, since a much larger clone is one base off. The chain recombines TRBV20-1 with TRBJ2-1; perhaps TRBD2 as D (5 bases). From germline, CDR1 is DFQATT and CDR2 SNEGSKA (reference sequence). The CDR3 extends over 12 amino acids. The V end lost 8 bases, the J end lost 9 bases, and 17 bases lay between the germline ends. DNA of the CDR3: TGCAGTAACGATAGGATGGGGAGTGAGCAGTTCTTC. Encoded protein: CSNDRMGSEQFF.

This clonotype was seen only a few times. The chain has TRBV24-1 and TRBJ2-1; D call uncertain. The V gene lost 3 bases and the J gene lost 8 bases, with 4 bases spanning the gap. The length of the CDR3 is 11 residues. CDR1 and CDR2 from the germline V gene are KGHDR and SFDVKD. The CDR3 DNA reads TGTGCCACCAGTGATAGGTATGAGCAGTTCTTC. Translated, it gives CATSDRYEQFF.

In this sample, this clonotype turned up a few times. The chain couples TRBV10-3 to TRBJ2-1, with a tentative D call TRBD1 (6 bases). Germline V CDR1 and CDR2: ENHRY, SYGVKD. The CDR3 has 13 residues. V was trimmed by 5 bases and J by 5 bases, leaving 10 bases between them. DNA of the CDR3: TGTGCCATCAGTAAAGGACAGAACAATGAGCAGTTCTTC. Protein sequence: CAISKGQNNEQFF.

This clonotype was seen more than once but under ten times. The V and J genes are TRBV19 and TRBJ1-1; 7 bases agree with TRBD1. This CDR3 is built from 13 residues. CDR1 and CDR2 (germline): LNHDA, SQIVND (reference sequence). V shed 3 bases and J 3 bases; nucleotides not matched to a gene: 1. The CDR3 bases are TGTGCCAGTAGTATTGACAGGGACACTGAAGCTTTCTTT. This gives the protein CASSIDRDTEAFF.

This clonotype was seen many times. The chain combines TRBV6-1 with TRBJ2-1, with TRBD1 matching 12 bases. CDR1 is MNHNS and CDR2 is SASEGT in the germline V gene. This CDR3 is built from 16 residues. V lost 7 bases to trimming and J lost 9 bases; unmatched junction nucleotides: 13. This chain's CDR3 is CASTYLPGQGAAEQFF. The CDR3 DNA sequence: TGTGCCAGCACTTATCTCCCGGGACAGGGGGCTGCTGAGCAGTTCTTC.

This clonotype was seen only a few times. The chain joins TRBV6-1 to TRBJ2-7, with 13 bases fitting TRBD2. Looked up from germline, CDR1 is MNHNS and CDR2 is SASEGT. CDR3 size: 16 residues. V gave up 4 bases and J gave up 7 bases; unmatched junction bases: 10. The CDR3 sequence is CASSASRTSGGGEQYF. The CDR3, as DNA: TGTGCCAGCAGTGCATCGCGGACTAGCGGGGGAGGTGAGCAGTACTTC.

In this sample, this clonotype turned up many times. The chain combines TRBV11-2 with TRBJ2-4; D might be TRBD2 (6 bases). Germline assignment: CDR1 SGHAT and CDR2 FQNNGV. The CDR3 totals 15 residues. The V and J ends lost 3 bases and 5 bases respectively, with 14 bases between them. CDR3 coding DNA: TGTGCCAGCAGCTTCTCCGCGGGACCCCAAAACATTCAGTACTTC. Encoded protein: CASSFSAGPQNIQYF.